Each of the 20 T cell receptor beta chains below was sequenced from the same sample in a study of Ad26.COV2.S vaccination and SARS-CoV-2 variants. Treatment in this sample: around 19 received Ad26.COV2.S at low or high dose, single or two shots; about 5 received placebo; per-sample allocation not given. It was on day 63 after the first vaccine or placebo injection that samples were taken. Sequenced by immunoSEQ multiplex PCR; TCRdb stores in-frame clones only, minus some. The sample includes fewer than 400,000 clones, 85% to 90% of them seen just once. This material consisted of peripheral blood, taken in a trial of Ad26.COV2.S vaccine versus placebo. The receptors derive from a person between 18 and 59 years old who received the Ad26.COV2.S COVID-19 vaccine or a placebo.

The rearrangement joins TRBV7-9 to TRBJ2-3; 8 positions agree with TRBD2. CDR3 length: 17 residues. Germline V gene lookup returns CDR1 SEHNR and CDR2 FQNEAQ (reference sequence). The J segment lost 0 bases and the V segment lost 11 bases, leaving 16 bases of the junction unmatched. The CDR3 sequence: CALIRRGGLSSTDTQYF. CDR3 sequence (DNA): TGTGCCCTCATTCGACGCGGGGGGCTATCTAGCACAGATACGCAGTATTTT.

This chain uses TRBV9 with TRBJ2-3; possibly TRBD2 for D (7 bases). Germline V gene sequence: CDR1 SGDLS, CDR2 YYNGEE. V was pared by 4 bases and J by 6 bases, with 18 bases between. The CDR3 extends over 15 amino acids. In DNA form, the CDR3 reads TGTGCCAGCAGCCCAACTCGGGGGGCAGGGGATACGCAGTATTTT. This gives the protein CASSPTRGAGDTQYF.

V is TRBV7-2 and J is TRBJ2-7; D ambiguous. The CDR3 runs to 13 residues. Germline V gene sequence: CDR1 SGHTA, CDR2 FQGNSA. Trimming stripped 1 base from V and 3 bases from J, with 7 bases between. The CDR3 loop is CASSLGHLYEQYF. CDR3 DNA sequence: TGTGCCAGCAGCTTAGGACACCTCTACGAGCAGTACTTC.

V and J are TRBV4-3 and TRBJ1-5; D is ambiguous. V lost 1 base and J lost 6, with 13 bases in between. Germline CDR1 LGHNA, CDR2 YSLEER. The CDR3 runs to 15 residues. The CDR3 coding sequence is TGCGCCAGCAGCCAAGGAAATGGACCCGCTCAGCCCCAGCATTTT. This gives the protein CASSQGNGPAQPQHF.

A word on this clone: Other nucleotide sequences from this sample produce the same CDR3. The chain recombines TRBV19 with TRBJ1-2, with D possibly TRBD1 on 5 matching bases. Trimming stripped 6 bases from V and 4 bases from J, with 9 bases between. The CDR3 totals 12 residues. CDR1 is LNHDA, CDR2 SQIVND, per germline (reference sequence). CDR3 nucleotide sequence: TGTGCCAGTAGAGACAGAGGCTATGGCTACACCTTC. Its translation is CASRDRGYGYTF. The whole variable domain, filled in from reference TRBV19 and TRBJ1-2, reads DGGITQSPKYLFRKEGQNVTLSCEQNLNHDAMYWYRQDPGQGLRLIYYSQIVNDFQKGDIAEGYSVSREKKESFPLTVTSAQKNPTAFYLCASRDRGYGYTFGSGTRLTVV.

The chain combines TRBV7-9 with TRBJ2-5, with a tentative D call TRBD2 (6 bases). The ends were cut back, 7 bases at V and 3 bases at J, with 18 bases in the middle. Germline CDR1 is SEHNR and CDR2 is FQNEAQ (reference sequence). CDR3 length equals 15 residues. The CDR3 DNA reads as TGTGCCAGCACCTCCACCAGGGACTTAAAAGAGACCCAGTACTTC. It yields the protein CASTSTRDLKETQYF.

J is TRBJ2-3 and V is TRBV2, with 7 bases that match TRBD1. Trimming cost V 6 bases and J 0 bases; bases outside gene matches: 6. The CDR3 totals 15 residues. From germline, CDR1 is SNHLY and CDR2 FYNNEI. The CDR3 sequence: CASRGTAGSTDTQYF. DNA of the CDR3: TGTGCCAGCAGGGGGACAGCAGGTAGCACAGATACGCAGTATTTT.

This clone occurred once. The rearrangement joins TRBV5-1 to TRBJ1-1; 8 bases agree with TRBD1. V lost 3 bases to trimming and J lost 1 base; unmatched junction nucleotides: 5. CDR3 length: 15 residues. Germline CDR1 SGHRS, CDR2 YFSETQ. This CDR3 is CASSSRGLGNTEAFF. The CDR3 DNA follows: TGCGCCAGCAGCTCCAGGGGGCTTGGGAACACTGAAGCTTTCTTT.

The chain has TRBV2 and TRBJ2-1, with 8 bases identical to TRBD1. Trimming took 5 bases from V and 7 from J; bases not matched to a gene: 7. Germline CDR1 is SNHLY and CDR2 is FYNNEI. This CDR3 contains 14 residues. Here the CDR3 reads CASSLQGGWNEQFF. CDR3 nucleotides: TGTGCCAGCAGTTTACAGGGGGGCTGGAATGAGCAGTTCTTC.

The chain joins TRBV27 to TRBJ1-5; weak D call: TRBD1 (6 bases). Germline CDR1 is MNHEY and CDR2 is SMNVEV (reference sequence). This CDR3 region has 16 residues. Trimming took 3 bases from V and 0 from J, leaving 12 bases between them. The CDR3 loop is CASSFPGTYSNQPQHF. The CDR3, as DNA: TGTGCCAGCAGTTTTCCCGGGACATATAGCAATCAGCCCCAGCATTTT.

A few counts support this clone. This CDR3 reads CASQRGSGVKYF. The CDR3 DNA is TGTGCCAGCCAGAGGGGGAGCGGGGTTAAGTACTTC. The chain couples TRBV7-2 to TRBJ2-5, with D maybe TRBD2 (7 bases). Germline loops: CDR1 SGHTA, CDR2 FQGNSA. V was trimmed by 8 bases and J by 12 bases, leaving 19 bases between them. The CDR3 extends over 12 amino acids. The full variable domain, completed using reference TRBV7-2 and TRBJ2-5, is GAGVSQSPSNKVTEKGKDVELRCDPISGHTALYWYRQSLGQGLEFLIYFQGNSAPDKSGLPSDRFSAERTGGSVSTLTIQRTQQEDSAVYLCASQRGSGVKYFGPGTRLLVL.

The genes are TRBV7-8 and TRBJ2-5; the D gene is possibly TRBD1 (6 bases). V gave up 8 bases and J gave up 0 bases, with 10 bases separating them. Germline CDR1 is SGHVS and CDR2 is FQNEAQ. This CDR3 is built from 13 residues. The CDR3: CASGQLYQETQYF. The CDR3 nucleotides are TGTGCCAGCGGACAGCTGTACCAAGAGACCCAGTACTTC.

This clone was found once. V gene TRBV5-1 combines with J gene TRBJ2-2; no clear D. Trimming took off 7 bases at V and 2 bases at J, with 15 bases between the two ends. CDR1 is SGHRS and CDR2 is YFSETQ in the germline V gene. This CDR3 is 15 amino acids long. CDR3: CASSPGRKNTGELFF. CDR3 nucleotides: TGCGCCAGCTCACCTGGACGTAAAAACACCGGGGAGCTGTTTTTT.

This clone was counted only a few times. The chain recombines TRBV30 with TRBJ1-2, with a possible D match to TRBD1 (5 bases). Trimming took off 0 bases at V and 8 bases at J, with 19 bases between the two ends. Germline CDR1 and CDR2: GTSNPN and SVGIG (reference sequence). The CDR3 runs 15 residues. The CDR3 protein is CAWSVHFEGTTGYTF. In DNA form, the CDR3 reads TGTGCCTGGAGTGTACATTTTGAGGGGACCACGGGCTACACCTTC.

The V and J genes are TRBV4-3 and TRBJ2-3; no clear D. V shed 2 bases and J shed 4 bases, with 19 bases lying between them. The CDR3 is 17 residues long. Looked up from germline, CDR1 is LGHNA and CDR2 is YSLEER. The CDR3 nucleotides read TGCGCCAGCAGCCAATACGGTGGGTTAAGGGCCCCAGATACGCAGTATTTT. Protein sequence: CASSQYGGLRAPDTQYF.

This chain uses TRBV12-3 or TRBV12-4 with TRBJ1-1, with D maybe TRBD1 (5 bases). The V end was cut by 7 bases, the J end by 5 bases, with 11 bases between. The CDR3 extends over 12 amino acids. This CDR3 reads CASTWGGTEAFF. For the CDR3, the DNA is TGTGCCAGCACCTGGGGCGGTACTGAAGCTTTCTTT.

This sequence joins TRBV19 and TRBJ1-3; TRBD1 matches 7 bases. The CDR3 covers 13 residues. With 6 bases clipped from V and 4 bases from J, the junction kept 3 bases outside the gene matches. Per the germline V gene, CDR1 is LNHDA and CDR2 is SQIVND (reference sequence). CDR3 DNA sequence: TGTGCCAGTAGCGGGACAGCGGGAAACACCATATATTTT. It translates to CASSGTAGNTIYF.

This clone has only one observation. J is TRBJ2-5 and V is TRBV4-3, with 11 bases identical to TRBD2. This CDR3 has 14 amino acids. The V and J ends lost 1 base and 9 bases, in that order; junction bases with no gene match: 4. In germline, CDR1 is LGHNA, CDR2 YSLEER. The CDR3 loop is CASSQGDSGGAQYF. DNA of the CDR3: TGCGCCAGCAGCCAAGGGGATAGCGGGGGGGCCCAGTACTTC.

The chain combines TRBV20-1 with TRBJ1-4, with D possibly TRBD1 on 5 matching bases. The germline CDR1 and CDR2 sequences are DFQATT and SNEGSKA (reference sequence). Trimming cost V 3 bases and J 8 bases, with 13 bases left between them. This CDR3 has 13 amino acids. The CDR3 protein is CSASAGLGEKLFF. The CDR3 DNA reads TGCAGTGCTAGTGCGGGACTGGGGGAAAAACTGTTTTTT.

This sequence joins TRBV28 and TRBJ2-2; D is perhaps TRBD1 (6 bases). V gave up 2 bases and J gave up 5 bases, with 15 bases separating them. CDR3 size: 16 residues. Germline V lookup: CDR1 MDHEN, CDR2 SYDVKM. The CDR3 protein is CASSLGQGILTGELFF. In nucleotides, the CDR3 is TGTGCCAGCAGTTTAGGCCAGGGGATATTGACCGGGGAGCTGTTTTTT.